This TCR beta chain was sequenced for a study of blood T cell repertoires in COVID-19. Methods used by the authors: Amplification with reference gene primers provided the estimates of nucleated cell counts. The data were produced by immunoSEQ multiplex PCR, yet TCRdb's version contains in-frame clones alone and is incomplete. V and J calls and clone size follow that table, whereas D and trimming were derived from the DNA. The table records hundreds of thousands of clones, roughly 86% of them present only once. The germline CDR1 and CDR2 sequences are GTSNPN and SVGIG (reference sequence). The CDR3 has 11 amino acids. Trimming stripped 3 bases from V and 9 bases from J, with 11 bases between.

The sample was peripheral blood. The clonotype comes from a woman in her 70s with COVID-19, enrolled during active disease. The gene calls are TRBV30 and TRBJ1-1; D possibly corresponds to TRBD1 (5 bases). The DNA for the CDR3 is TGTGCCTGGAGAGGGGTGGGGAAAGCTTTCTTT. Translation: CAWRGVGKAFF.